Listed here are 6 T cell receptor beta chains from one sample, sequenced in a study of spatial heterogeneity in lung cancer. TCRdb passed the 5' RACE reads through MiXCR, listing each CDR3 protein once. The repertoire holds some 85,000 distinct CDR3 sequences, with about a fifth as singletons. Time point described: sample taken at primary tumor resection. Unsorted whole RNA samples from tumor, nontumor lung or frozen PBMC were sequenced. This specimen consisted of PBMCs, obtained at surgery. The receptors were sampled from a male donor with early-stage non-small cell lung cancer.

The chain uses TRBV3-1 and TRBJ1-1; tentatively, D is TRBD1 (5 bases). V dropped 5 bases and J dropped 1 base, with 11 bases sitting between them. In germline, CDR1 is LGHDT, CDR2 YNNKEL (reference sequence). The CDR3 runs to 14 residues. The chain's CDR3 is CASSFSTGNTEAFF. As DNA, the CDR3 is TGTGCCAGCAGCTTCTCCACAGGGAACACTGAAGCTTTCTTT.

The chain uses TRBV9 and TRBJ2-5; D gene ambiguous. Trimming shortened V by 0 bases and J by 5 bases, and 11 bases separated the two germline ends. CDR1 is SGDLS, CDR2 YYNGEE, per germline. The CDR3 consists of 14 residues. The CDR3 sequence is CASSVETAAETQYF. Written as DNA, the CDR3 is TGTGCCAGCAGCGTAGAAACCGCGGCGGAGACCCAGTACTTC.

This clonotype turned up a few times. This chain links TRBV20-1 with TRBJ2-4, with 7 bases fitting TRBD2. Trimming removed 6 bases from V and 4 bases from J; junction bases left unmatched: 6. There are 13 residues in the CDR3. CDR1 and CDR2 from the germline V gene are DFQATT and SNEGSKA (reference sequence). Written as DNA, the CDR3 is TGCAGTGCCTATGGGGGGGTAAAAAACATTCAGTACTTC. This encodes CSAYGGVKNIQYF.

As regards this clonotype: Its ends do not fully match the called genes, so a read error is possible. The chain uses TRBV20-1 and TRBJ2-1; 7 bases map to TRBD2. The germline CDR1 and CDR2 sequences are DFQATT and SNEGSKA (reference sequence). This CDR3 contains 16 residues. In nucleotides, the CDR3 is TGCAGTGCGAGAGAGCCCGCCGGATCGGGGGGCAATGAGCAGTTCTTC. It encodes CSAREPAGSGGNEQFF.

This chain links TRBV28 with TRBJ1-2; the match to TRBD1 covers 7 bases. The germline CDR1 and CDR2 sequences are MDHEN and SYDVKM. The CDR3 loop spans 14 amino acids. The trim removed 7 bases at V and 7 bases at J, leaving 12 bases unmatched. CDR3 DNA sequence: TGTGCCAGCATTCAGACAGGGCCCCTGCCTGGCTACACCTTC. It codes for CASIQTGPLPGYTF.

This chain joins TRBV6-1 and TRBJ1-1; D unresolved. Trimming took off 2 bases at V and 0 bases at J, with 7 bases between the two ends. Germline values: CDR1 MNHNS, CDR2 SASEGT. The CDR3 covers 14 residues. CDR3 DNA sequence: TGTGCCAGCAGTGAACATGGGTTGAACACTGAAGCTTTCTTT. It yields the protein CASSEHGLNTEAFF.